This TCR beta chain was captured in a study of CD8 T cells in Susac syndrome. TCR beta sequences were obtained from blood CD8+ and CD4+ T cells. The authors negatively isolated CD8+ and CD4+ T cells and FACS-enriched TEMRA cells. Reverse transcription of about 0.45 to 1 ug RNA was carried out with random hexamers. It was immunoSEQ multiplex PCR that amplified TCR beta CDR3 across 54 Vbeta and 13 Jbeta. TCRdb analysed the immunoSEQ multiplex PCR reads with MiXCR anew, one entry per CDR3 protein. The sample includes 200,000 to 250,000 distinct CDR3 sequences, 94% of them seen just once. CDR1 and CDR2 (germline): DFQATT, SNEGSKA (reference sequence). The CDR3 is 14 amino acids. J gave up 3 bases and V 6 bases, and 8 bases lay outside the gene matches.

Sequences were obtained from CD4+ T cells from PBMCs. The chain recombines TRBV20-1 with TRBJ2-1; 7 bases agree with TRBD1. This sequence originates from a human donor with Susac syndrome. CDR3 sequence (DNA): TGCAGTGCCAGGACAGGAGTAAGCTACAATGAGCAGTTCTTC. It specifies CSARTGVSYNEQFF.